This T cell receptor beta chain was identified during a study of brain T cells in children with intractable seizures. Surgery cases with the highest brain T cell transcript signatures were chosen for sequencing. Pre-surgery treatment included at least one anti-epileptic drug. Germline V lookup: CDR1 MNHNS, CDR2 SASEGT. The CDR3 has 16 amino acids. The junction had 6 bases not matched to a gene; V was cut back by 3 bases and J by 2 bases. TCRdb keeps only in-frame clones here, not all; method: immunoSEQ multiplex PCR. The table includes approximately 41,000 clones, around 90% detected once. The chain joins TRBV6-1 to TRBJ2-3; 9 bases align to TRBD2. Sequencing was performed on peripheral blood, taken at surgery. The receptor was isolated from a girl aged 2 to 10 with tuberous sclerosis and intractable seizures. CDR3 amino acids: CASSDLAGANTDTQYF. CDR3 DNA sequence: TGTGCCAGCAGTGATTTAGCGGGGGCCAACACAGATACGCAGTATTTT.